Below, one T cell receptor (beta chain) is given with its context. This sample was taken from a study of blood T cell repertoires in COVID-19. Repertoires were generated with immunoSEQ multiplex PCR, while TCRdb's copy carries only in-frame clones and drops some. Among approximately 28,000 clones listed, 75% to 85% were seen once. The CDR3 loop spans 13 amino acids. V lost 1 base, J lost 9 bases, and 12 bases lay in between. CDR1 is MNHEY, CDR2 SMNVEV, per germline (reference sequence). Sequencing was performed on peripheral blood. This sequence originates from an elderly man with active or convalescent COVID-19. This chain links TRBV27 with TRBJ1-2; D uncertain. CDR3 region: CASSLLAGKSYTF. CDR3 coding DNA: TGTGCCAGCAGTTTATTGGCGGGCAAGAGCTACACCTTC.